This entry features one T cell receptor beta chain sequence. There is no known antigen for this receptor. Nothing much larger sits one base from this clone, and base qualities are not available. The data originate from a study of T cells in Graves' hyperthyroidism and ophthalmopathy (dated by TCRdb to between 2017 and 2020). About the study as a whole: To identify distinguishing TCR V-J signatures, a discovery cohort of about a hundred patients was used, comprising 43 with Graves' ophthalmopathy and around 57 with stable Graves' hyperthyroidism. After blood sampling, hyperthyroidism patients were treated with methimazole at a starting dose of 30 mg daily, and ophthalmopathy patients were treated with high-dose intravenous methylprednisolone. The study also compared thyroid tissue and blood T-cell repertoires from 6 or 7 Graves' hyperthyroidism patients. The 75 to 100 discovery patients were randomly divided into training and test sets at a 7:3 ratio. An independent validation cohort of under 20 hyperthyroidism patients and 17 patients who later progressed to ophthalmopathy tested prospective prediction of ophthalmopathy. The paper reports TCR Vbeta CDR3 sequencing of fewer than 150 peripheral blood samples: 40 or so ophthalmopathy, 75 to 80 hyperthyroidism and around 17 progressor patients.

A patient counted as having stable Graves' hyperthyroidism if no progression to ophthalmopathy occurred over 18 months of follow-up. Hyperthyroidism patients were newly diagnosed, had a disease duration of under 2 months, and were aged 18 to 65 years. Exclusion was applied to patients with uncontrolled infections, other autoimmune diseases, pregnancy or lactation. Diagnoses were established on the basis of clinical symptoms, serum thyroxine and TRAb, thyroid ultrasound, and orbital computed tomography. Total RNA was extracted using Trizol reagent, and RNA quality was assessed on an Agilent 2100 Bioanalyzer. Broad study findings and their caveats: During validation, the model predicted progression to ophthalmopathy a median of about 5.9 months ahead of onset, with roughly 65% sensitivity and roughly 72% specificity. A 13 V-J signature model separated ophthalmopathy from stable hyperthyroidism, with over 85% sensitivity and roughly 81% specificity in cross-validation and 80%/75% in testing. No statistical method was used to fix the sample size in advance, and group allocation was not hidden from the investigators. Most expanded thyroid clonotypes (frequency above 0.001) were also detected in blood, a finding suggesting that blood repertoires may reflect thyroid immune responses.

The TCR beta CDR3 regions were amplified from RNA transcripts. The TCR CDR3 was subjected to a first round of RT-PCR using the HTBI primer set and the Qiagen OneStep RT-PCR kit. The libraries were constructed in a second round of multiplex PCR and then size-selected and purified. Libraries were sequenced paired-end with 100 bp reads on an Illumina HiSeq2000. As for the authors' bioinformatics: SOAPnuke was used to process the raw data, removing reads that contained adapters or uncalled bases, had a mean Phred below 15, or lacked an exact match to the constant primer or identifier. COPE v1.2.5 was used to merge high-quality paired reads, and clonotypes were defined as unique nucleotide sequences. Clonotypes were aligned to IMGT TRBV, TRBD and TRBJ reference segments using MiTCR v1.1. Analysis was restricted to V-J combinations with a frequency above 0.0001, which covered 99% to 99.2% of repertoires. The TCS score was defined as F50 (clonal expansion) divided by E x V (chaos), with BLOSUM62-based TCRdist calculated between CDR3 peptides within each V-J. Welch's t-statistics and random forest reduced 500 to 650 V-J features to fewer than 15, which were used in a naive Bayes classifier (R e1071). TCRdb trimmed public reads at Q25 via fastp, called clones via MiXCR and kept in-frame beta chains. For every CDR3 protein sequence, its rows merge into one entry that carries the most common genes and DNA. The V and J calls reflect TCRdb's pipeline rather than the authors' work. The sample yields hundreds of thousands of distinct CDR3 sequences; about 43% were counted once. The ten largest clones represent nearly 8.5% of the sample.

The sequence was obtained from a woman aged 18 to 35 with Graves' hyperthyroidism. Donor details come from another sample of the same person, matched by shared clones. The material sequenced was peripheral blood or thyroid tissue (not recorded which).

The sequenced DNA is TGTGCCAGCAGTAGCCGGGACATGAATTCACCCCTCCACTTT. The encoded protein is CASSSRDMNSPLHF. This receptor chain uses TRBV7-2 and TRBJ1-6; 6 matching bases give a weak D call of TRBD1. Based on the germline V gene, the CDR1 and CDR2 sequences are SGHTA and FQGNSA. The junction carries 13 bases between V and J, which are trimmed by 6 bases and 7 bases respectively. Its CDR3 holds 14 amino acids, cysteine through phenylalanine. Just the 42-base CDR3 DNA is kept, in frame starting at base 1. The reference TRBV7-2 and TRBJ1-6 proteins fill in what lies around the CDR3, so the full variable domain reads GAGVSQSPSNKVTEKGKDVELRCDPISGHTALYWYRQSLGQGLEFLIYFQGNSAPDKSGLPSDRFSAERTGGSVSTLTIQRTQQEDSAVYLCASSSRDMNSPLHFGNGTRLTVT.